These T cell receptor beta chains were read from a single sample in a study of blood T cell repertoires in COVID-19. The table came from immunoSEQ multiplex PCR; TCRdb's copy has only in-frame clones and leaves some out. The sample carries around 500,000 clones, 80% to 90% recorded once. Material for sequencing was peripheral blood. The receptor source for this set is a human donor in a cohort sampled during active COVID-19. Each CDR3 is given with its conserved first and last residue. A D gene is named only where the DNA matches it firmly. A row's size may be missing; if present it is once, few, many or a size class.

TRBJ2-5	NA	NA	TRBV2	TGTGCCACCCAGTGGCAGGAGACCCAGTACTTC	CATQWQETQYF
TRBJ1-1	NA	once	TRBV14	TGTGCCAGCAGCCCGCACTTAAACACTGAAGCTTTCTTT	CASSPHLNTEAFF
TRBJ2-3	TRBD2	NA	TRBV7-3	TGTGCCAGCAGCTTACTGACAGGGCCTCGACTAGCGGGAGATGGGACAGATACGCAGTATTTT	CASSLLTGPRLAGDGTDTQYF
TRBJ2-7	NA	NA	TRBV28	TGTGCCAGCAGCCCTTATTCGGAGCAGTACTTC	CASSPYSEQYF
TRBJ1-6	NA	NA	TRBV6-2/TRBV6-3	TGTGCCAGCAGCCTCTCGGGGGGATCCCTCCACTTT	CASSLSGGSLHF
TRBJ2-7	TRBD1	NA	TRBV28	TGTGCCAGCTACCCGAACCAGGGGGATCCCTACGAGCAGTACTTC	CASYPNQGDPYEQYF
TRBJ2-1	TRBD2	NA	TRBV2	TGTGCCAGCAGTCTACTGACTAGCGGGAGACTGTTCTTC	CASSLLTSGRLFF
TRBJ1-1	NA	NA	TRBV29-1	TGCAGCGTCCAGACAGACTCTAACACTGAAGCTTTCTTT	CSVQTDSNTEAFF
TRBJ2-5	TRBD2	NA	TRBV29-1	TGCAGCGGGGGAGGGCCGGGGGAGACCCAGTACTTC	CSGGGPGETQYF
TRBJ2-5	NA	NA	TRBV4-3	TGCGCCAGCAGCCCAGGGGTCCGGGAGACCCAGTACTTC	CASSPGVRETQYF
TRBJ1-1	TRBD1	NA	TRBV10-3	TGTGCCATCAGTTCTGGGGCAGGGGGCGAGAACACTGAAGCTTTCTTT	CAISSGAGGENTEAFF
TRBJ1-5	NA	once	TRBV27	TGTGCCAGCAGAACATCGACAGGAACTAGCAATCAGCCCCAGCATTTT	CASRTSTGTSNQPQHF
TRBJ1-5	NA	NA	TRBV2	TGTGCCAGCCGGGGGTCAGGAGCTGGCAATCAGCCCCAGCATTTT	CASRGSGAGNQPQHF
TRBJ2-2	TRBD1	few	TRBV7-9	TGTGCCAGCAGCCTTGGACAGGGGAACACCGGGGAGCTGTTTTTT	CASSLGQGNTGELFF
TRBJ2-7	TRBD2	NA	TRBV2	TGTGCCAGCAGTTCTAGCGGGAGGGCGCCCTACGAGCAGTACTTC	CASSSSGRAPYEQYF
TRBJ2-7	NA	once	TRBV6-5	TGTGCCAGCAGCCAAATAGCTGGGTCCTACGAGCAGTACTTC	CASSQIAGSYEQYF
TRBJ1-2	NA	NA	TRBV6-5	TGTGCCAGCAGCCACAACCCTCGGGGGGACACCTTC	CASSHNPRGDTF